The 3 T cell receptor beta chains listed next were all sequenced from one sample in a study of blood T cell repertoires in COVID-19. Sequencing used immunoSEQ multiplex PCR; TCRdb keeps in-frame clones, though not all of them. The profile shows around 370,000 clones, approximately 90% of them singletons. The sequenced sample consisted of PBMCs or T cells enriched from blood (not recorded which). All receptors derive from a woman in her late teens or twenties who had recovered from COVID-19.

V usage is TRBV7-2 and J usage is TRBJ1-4; D gene unclear. CDR3 length: 14 residues. Per germline, CDR1 SGHTA and CDR2 FQGNSA. V dropped 5 bases and J dropped 8 bases, with 15 bases sitting between them. The CDR3: CASSPGEGWEKLFF. The CDR3 bases are TGTGCCAGCAGCCCGGGAGAGGGTTGGGAAAAACTGTTTTTT.

V gene TRBV5-1 combines with J gene TRBJ1-5, with D possibly matching TRBD1 (6 bases). CDR3 length: 15 residues. Per the germline V gene, CDR1 is SGHRS and CDR2 is YFSETQ. Trimming stripped 1 base from V and 3 bases from J, with 11 bases between. The CDR3 DNA is TGCGCCAGCAGCTTGTTTACAGGGCTCAATCAGCCCCAGCATTTT. It is translated as CASSLFTGLNQPQHF.

The genes are TRBV3-1 (or the pseudogene TRBV3-2) and TRBJ1-4; 10 nucleotides line up with TRBD1. Germline lookup yields CDR1 LGHDT and CDR2 YNNKEL (reference sequence). CDR3 length: 14 amino acids. V shed 2 bases, J shed 7 bases, and the junction held 1 base outside the gene matches. CDR3 sequence: CASSQWDRGEKLFF. The DNA of the CDR3 is TGTGCCAGCAGCCAATGGGACAGGGGTGAAAAACTGTTTTTT.